This TCR beta chain emerged from a study of control samples from healthy donors and cancer patients. CDR3 length: 15 amino acids. V was clipped by 6 bases and J by 2 bases; unmatched bases: 5. Germline CDR1 reads LGHNA; CDR2 reads YSLEER. TCRdb keeps only in-frame clones here, not all; method: immunoSEQ multiplex PCR. This sample has tens of thousands of clones, with approximately 85% found just once. The chain has TRBV4-3 and TRBJ2-3, with 10 bases lining up with TRBD2. The sequencing sample was made of blood. This receptor was identified in a man in his forties in good health. CDR3 region: CASSPGTSDTDTQYF. CDR3 coding DNA: TGCGCCAGCAGTCCCGGGACTAGCGACACAGATACGCAGTATTTT.